The clone carrying this T cell receptor (beta chain) was seen once. Enrolled through a virtual design, the participants were between roughly 18 and 95 years of age and came from under 30 US areas. Two negative PCRs, clearance, or symptom resolution characterized the recovered Cohort 3 donors. Germline CDR1 is MGHRA and CDR2 is YSYEKL. V dropped 2 bases and J dropped 3 bases, with 6 bases sitting between them. The CDR3 has 13 amino acids. Study processing details: From reference gene primer amplification, estimates of nucleated cell counts were derived. TCRdb keeps only in-frame clones here, not all; method: immunoSEQ multiplex PCR. D and trimming come from the DNA, and the V and J calls and clone size come from that table. The profile shows over 150,000 clones, 85% to 90% of them singletons. The sample is drawn from a study of blood T cell repertoires in COVID-19. As for the study in general: From the United States, Italy and Spain came samples of acute and convalescent COVID-19.

The sequence came from a middle-aged man who had recovered from COVID-19. Sequencing used PBMCs or T cells enriched from blood (not recorded which). The gene calls are TRBV4-1 and TRBJ2-3; D remains unclear. CDR3 in amino acids: CASSQQVTDTQYF. CDR3 nucleotides: TGCGCCAGCAGCCAACAGGTTACAGATACGCAGTATTTT.